The rows below give T cell receptor beta chains drawn from one sample of a study of shared clonotypes between healthy human individuals. TCRdb's table, derived via immunoSEQ multiplex PCR, lists solely in-frame clones and lacks some. The sample has around 720,000 clones, around 73% seen once. Sequences were obtained from memory CD4+ T cells sorted from blood. The receptors were gathered from a woman aged 25 to 39 in good health. Each CDR3 is given with its conserved first and last residue. The D gene is left open where the match is weak. A clone size is listed for some rows: how often the clone was seen (once, few, many), or a class if it is expanded.

V gene	clone size	J gene	D gene	CDR3 protein	CDR3 DNA
TRBV2	-	TRBJ2-3	TRBD1	CASTDRVADTQYF	TGTGCCAGCACCGACAGGGTGGCAGATACGCAGTATTTT
TRBV2	-	TRBJ2-4	-	CASSERGGLTKNIQYF	TGTGCCAGCAGTGAACGAGGAGGACTCACCAAAAACATTCAGTACTTC
TRBV19	-	TRBJ2-7	-	CASSIQGNFGRSHEQYF	TGTGCCAGTAGTATACAGGGAAATTTTGGTAGGAGCCACGAGCAGTACTTC
TRBV5-4	-	TRBJ2-7	TRBD2	CASSFRAGGLYEQYF	TGTGCCAGCAGCTTTCGGGCGGGAGGACTCTACGAGCAGTACTTC
TRBV14	-	TRBJ2-1	-	CASSQVWDTDEQFF	TGTGCCAGCAGCCAAGTTTGGGACACAGATGAGCAGTTCTTC
TRBV7-3	-	TRBJ1-6	-	CASSSDVNNSPLHF	TGTGCCAGCAGCTCTGACGTTAATAATTCACCCCTCCACTTT
TRBV7-2	-	TRBJ1-3	-	CASSPISRGNTIYF	TGTGCCAGCAGTCCCATCTCCAGGGGAAACACCATATATTTT
TRBV6-1	-	TRBJ1-2	TRBD1	CASSERAGGRYGYTF	TGTGCCAGCAGTGAAAGGGCAGGGGGGCGGTATGGCTACACCTTC
TRBV19	-	TRBJ1-5	TRBD1	CASSIDLSGGWPQHF	TGTGCCAGTAGTATAGATCTTTCAGGGGGCTGGCCCCAGCATTTT
TRBV6-1	-	TRBJ1-5	-	CASSEVGVLGNQPQHF	TGTGCCAGCAGTGAGGTTGGGGTCCTTGGCAATCAGCCCCAGCATTTT
TRBV28	few	TRBJ1-2	-	CASNIARIYGYTF	TGTGCCAGCAACATAGCTAGAATCTATGGCTACACCTTC
TRBV28	-	TRBJ1-2	-	CASTWVGRGYGYTF	TGTGCCAGCACCTGGGTAGGGAGAGGCTATGGCTACACCTTC
TRBV28	few	TRBJ1-2	-	CASSWDGHGYTF	TGTGCCAGCAGTTGGGACGGACATGGCTACACCTTC
TRBV6-5	-	TRBJ1-1	TRBD1	CASSRAGGAHTEAFF	TGTGCCAGCAGTAGGGCAGGGGGCGCGCATACTGAAGCTTTCTTT
TRBV7-9	few	TRBJ1-2	TRBD1	CASSLRTEGARGYTF	TGTGCCAGCAGCTTACGGACTGAGGGGGCGAGGGGCTACACCTTC
TRBV10-3	few	TRBJ1-1	-	CAIRGVGRAEAFF	TGTGCCATCAGGGGGGTTGGACGGGCTGAAGCTTTCTTT
TRBV19	-	TRBJ2-1	TRBD2	CASSMKSLAGNYNEQFF	TGTGCCAGTAGTATGAAGAGCCTAGCGGGGAACTACAATGAGCAGTTCTTC
TRBV4-2	-	TRBJ2-7	-	CASSPSSLDSYEQYF	TGTGCCAGCAGCCCTAGTAGTCTAGACTCCTACGAGCAGTACTTC
TRBV28	-	TRBJ1-1	-	CASSPVGREAFF	TGTGCCAGCAGTCCGGTAGGGAGGGAAGCTTTCTTT
TRBV5-4	-	TRBJ2-7	-	CASSFTPDAPPYEQYF	TGTGCCAGCAGCTTTACTCCGGACGCGCCACCCTACGAGCAGTACTTC
TRBV19	-	TRBJ2-6	TRBD2	CASEGLAGSGANVLTF	TGTGCCAGCGAGGGACTAGCGGGCTCTGGGGCCAACGTCCTGACTTTC
TRBV2	-	TRBJ2-1	TRBD2	CASSEIAGGPGEQFF	TGTGCCAGCAGTGAAATAGCGGGAGGGCCAGGAGAGCAGTTCTTC
TRBV28	once	TRBJ2-1	-	CASSRRYNEQFF	TGTGCCAGCAGTCGCAGATACAATGAGCAGTTCTTC
TRBV9	many	TRBJ1-4	TRBD1	CASSVGMTGRGEKLFF	TGTGCCAGCAGCGTAGGGATGACAGGGCGGGGTGAAAAACTGTTTTTT
TRBV23-1	medium-sized	TRBJ1-4	-	CASSVQDSLNEKLFF	TGCGCCAGCAGTGTGCAGGACAGTCTTAATGAAAAACTGTTTTTT
TRBV5-4	-	TRBJ1-2	-	CASSAGVGRQYGYTF	TGTGCCAGCAGCGCCGGAGTAGGGCGTCAATATGGCTACACCTTC
TRBV28	-	TRBJ2-4	-	CASSLGLAKNIQYF	TGTGCCAGCAGTTTAGGGCTAGCCAAAAACATTCAGTACTTC
TRBV28	-	TRBJ1-4	TRBD1	CASSPDRVEKLFF	TGTGCCAGCAGCCCGGACAGGGTGGAGAAACTGTTTTTT
TRBV10-2	-	TRBJ1-5	-	CASREQTYQPQHF	TGCGCCAGCAGGGAGCAGACCTATCAGCCCCAGCATTTT
TRBV5-1	-	TRBJ1-2	TRBD1	CASSPGQDYGYTF	TGCGCCAGCAGCCCGGGACAGGACTATGGCTACACCTTC
TRBV28	-	TRBJ2-3	-	CGWGTGATDTQYF	TGCGGCTGGGGGACCGGGGCCACAGATACGCAGTATTTT
TRBV25-1	-	TRBJ2-2	TRBD1	CASSETRTGATGELFF	TGTGCCAGCAGTGAAACAAGGACAGGGGCGACCGGGGAGCTGTTTTTT
TRBV5-1	-	TRBJ2-5	TRBD1	CASSLAATGAGETQYF	TGCGCCAGCAGCTTGGCCGCGACAGGGGCGGGAGAGACCCAGTACTTC
TRBV7-9	-	TRBJ1-2	-	CASSFPGGYTF	TGTGCCAGCAGCTTCCCCGGCGGCTACACCTTC
TRBV9	-	TRBJ2-3	-	CASSVGGGPITDTQYF	TGTGCCAGCAGCGTAGGCGGAGGCCCTATCACAGATACGCAGTATTTT
TRBV5-1	-	TRBJ2-1	-	CASSLAFSSYNEQFF	TGCGCCAGCAGCTTGGCCTTCAGCTCCTACAATGAGCAGTTCTTC
TRBV5-1	-	TRBJ1-1	TRBD1	CASRRRQGNTEAFF	TGCGCCAGCAGACGTCGACAGGGGAACACTGAAGCTTTCTTT
TRBV28	-	TRBJ2-5	TRBD1	CASSPDRKKETQYF	TGTGCCAGCAGTCCGGACAGGAAAAAAGAGACCCAGTACTTC
TRBV28	-	TRBJ2-3	TRBD2	CASSLAGGPGTDTQYF	TGTGCCAGCAGTCTAGCGGGAGGGCCGGGTACAGATACGCAGTATTTT
TRBV30	-	TRBJ1-6	TRBD1	CARSGTGNSPLHF	TGTGCCCGATCCGGGACAGGGAATTCACCCCTCCACTTT
TRBV7-9	-	TRBJ2-7	-	CASSPLPDEQYF	TGTGCCAGCAGCCCCCTCCCGGACGAGCAGTACTTC
TRBV7-9	few	TRBJ1-4	-	CASSLLAGNEKLFF	TGTGCCAGCAGCTTACTTGCAGGAAATGAAAAACTGTTTTTT
TRBV5-6	-	TRBJ1-1	-	CASSLKTEAFF	TGTGCCAGCAGCTTGAAGACTGAAGCTTTCTTT
TRBV5-4	-	TRBJ2-4	TRBD1	CASSSGQGRVGIQYF	TGTGCCAGCAGCTCGGGACAGGGTCGGGTGGGCATTCAGTACTTC